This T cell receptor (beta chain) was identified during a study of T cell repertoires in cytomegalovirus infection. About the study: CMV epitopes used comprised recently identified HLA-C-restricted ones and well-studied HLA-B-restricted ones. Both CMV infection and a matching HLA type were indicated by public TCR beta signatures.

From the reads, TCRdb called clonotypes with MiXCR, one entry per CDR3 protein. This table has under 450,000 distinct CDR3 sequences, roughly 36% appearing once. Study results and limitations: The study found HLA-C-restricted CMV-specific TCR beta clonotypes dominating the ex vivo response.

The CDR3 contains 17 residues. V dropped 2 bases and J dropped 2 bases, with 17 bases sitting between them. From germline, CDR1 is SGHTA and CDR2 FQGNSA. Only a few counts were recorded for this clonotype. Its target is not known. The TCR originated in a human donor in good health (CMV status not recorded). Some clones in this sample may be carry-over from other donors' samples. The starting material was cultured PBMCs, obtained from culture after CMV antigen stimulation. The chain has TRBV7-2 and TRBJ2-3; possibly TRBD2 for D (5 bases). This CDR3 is CASSLFGVGITTDTQYF. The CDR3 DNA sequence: TGTGCCAGCAGCTTATTTGGTGTCGGGATAACCACAGATACGCAGTATTTT.